The clone carrying this T cell receptor (beta chain) was observed a few times. This sample stems from a study of blood T cell repertoires in COVID-19. Overall study context: Italy, Spain and the United States were the sources of the convalescent and acute COVID-19 samples. PBMCs, B-cell-depleted T cells, or T cells were the source of the cDNA or gDNA that made up the material.

Trimming took 6 bases from V and 11 from J; bases not matched to a gene: 9. Germline CDR1 and CDR2: MNHEY and SVGAGI. This CDR3 comprises 13 residues. Enrollment of patients from Seattle took place during active infection, with longitudinal follow-up. This table comes from immunoSEQ multiplex PCR, and its TCRdb copy is limited to in-frame clones, with some not included. This sample has some 150,000 clones, with roughly 77% found just once. The chain links TRBV6-5 to TRBJ1-1; the match to TRBD1 covers 10 bases. The sequence came from a woman in her seventies with COVID-19, enrolled during active disease. Sequenced: peripheral blood. In nucleotides, the CDR3 is TGTGCCAGCAGGTCCGACAGGGGGCGGGGTGCTTTCTTT. Protein product: CASRSDRGRGAFF.